This TCR beta chain was identified in a study of naive and memory T cell subsets. Findings and caveats of the study: In naive cells, over 85% of TCR sequences were seen only once. TCR abundance followed a power law differing between naive and memory subsets.

This clonotype appeared a few times. What it recognizes is unknown. From the second PCR step, alpha and beta chains were amplified apart. This CDR3 has 14 amino acids. V lost 1 base and J lost 6, with 12 bases in between. CDR1 and CDR2 from the germline V gene are SGHTA and FQGNSA. Two oligonucleotides, mixed equimolar, formed the beta constant-region primer covering TRBC1 and TRBC2. Ligation attached a single-stranded oligonucleotide with a 12-nucleotide UMI and the SP2 primer to the cDNA 3' end. MiXCR, applied by TCRdb to the UMI-ligation and nested PCR reads, yields one record per CDR3 protein. The table includes roughly 140,000 distinct CDR3 sequences, 15% to 20% detected once.

The chain employs TRBV7-2 and TRBJ2-5; D not certain. Sequencing used naive CD4+ T cells from blood. This clonotype originated in a human donor in good health. The CDR3, as DNA: TGTGCCAGCAGCTTAGGTGAGAGTTGGAAGACCCAGTACTTC. This encodes CASSLGESWKTQYF.